The present T cell receptor (beta chain) was sequenced within a study of blood T cell repertoires in COVID-19. The data were produced by immunoSEQ multiplex PCR, yet TCRdb's version contains in-frame clones alone and is incomplete. The sample shows about 320,000 clones, about nine tenths of them seen only once. J was trimmed by 2 bases and V by 6 bases; bases with no gene match: 4. The CDR3 loop spans 13 amino acids. From germline, CDR1 is SNHLY and CDR2 FYNNEI. Recovered status in Cohort 3 required two negative PCRs, clearance, or symptom resolution. This chain links TRBV2 with TRBJ2-7, with TRBD1 matching 7 bases. The TCR comes from a man in his sixties who had recovered from COVID-19. The sample taken for sequencing was PBMCs or T cells enriched from blood (not recorded which). The CDR3 is CASRMGQPYEQYF. The CDR3, as DNA: TGTGCCAGCAGGATGGGACAGCCCTACGAGCAGTACTTC.